The clone carrying this T cell receptor beta chain is a singleton in its sample. Germline V gene sequence: CDR1 GTSNPN, CDR2 SVGIG (reference sequence). CDR3 length equals 12 residues. V lost 5 bases and J 1 base, leaving 6 bases between the germline ends. This sample is part of a study of blood T cell repertoires in COVID-19. Study-wide context: Acute and convalescent COVID-19 specimens originated in the United States, Italy and Spain. PBMCs, B-cell-depleted T cells, or T cells were the source of the cDNA or gDNA that made up the material.

In the study's own analysis: Researchers report that nucleated cell counts were estimated from reference gene primer amplification. Some clones are missing from TCRdb's copy, which holds only in-frame ones; the method was immunoSEQ multiplex PCR. That table furnishes V, J and clone size, whereas the DNA furnished D and trimming. The table lists roughly 79,000 clones, roughly 86% of them singletons, with roughly 6.8% in the top ten. The chain combines TRBV30 with TRBJ1-3; D is possibly TRBD1 (6 bases). This receptor was taken from a woman aged 50 to 60 with acute or convalescent COVID-19. Sequenced input: peripheral blood. This CDR3 is CAWGQSGNTIYF. The CDR3 DNA follows: TGTGCCTGGGGACAGTCTGGAAACACCATATATTTT.